The following is a T cell receptor (beta chain) sequence with its context. Its antigen is undetermined. Per germline, CDR1 MDHEN and CDR2 SYDVKM. The V gene lost 6 bases and the J gene lost 6 bases, with 8 bases spanning the gap. This CDR3 spans 12 amino acids. Libraries were prepared by immunoSEQ multiplex PCR; TCRdb keeps only in-frame clonotypes and omits some of them. The table has 40,000 to 55,000 clones, 80% to 95% seen once; the top ten hold approximately 2.1%. This specimen comes from a study of cytomegalovirus exposure and HLA in healthy donors. Study-wide results and caveats: The authors confirmed in vitro that three CMV-associated chains were specific for CMV antigens.

This receptor was taken from a woman in her late teens or twenties in good health and CMV-seronegative. The rearrangement links TRBV28 to TRBJ1-4; the D is unclear. Material: PBMCs. The DNA of the CDR3 is TGTGCCAGCAGCGGCCGGGATGAAAAACTGTTTTTT. It translates to CASSGRDEKLFF.